These 28 T cell receptor beta chains were sequenced from one sample in a study of blood T cell repertoires in COVID-19. Profiling relied on immunoSEQ multiplex PCR, and the TCRdb table lists in-frame clones only, not all of them. The profile shows around 230,000 clones, roughly 90% of them singletons. The specimen sequenced was PBMCs or T cells enriched from blood (not recorded which). All receptors derive from a woman in her thirties or forties with acute COVID-19.

The chain joins TRBV2 to TRBJ2-1; 8 bases line up with TRBD1. Trimming cost V 5 bases and J 9 bases; bases outside gene matches: 9. Germline values: CDR1 SNHLY, CDR2 FYNNEI. The CDR3 sequence is 14 residues long. This CDR3 is CASSSTGGRFEQFF. As DNA, the CDR3 is TGTGCCAGCAGTAGCACAGGGGGTAGATTTGAGCAGTTCTTC.

The sample holds one count of this clone. The chain uses TRBV5-4 and TRBJ1-6, with D tentatively TRBD1 (5 bases). Germline V gives CDR1 SGHNT, CDR2 YYREEE (reference sequence). Trimming pared 5 bases from V and 6 bases from J, leaving 9 bases between. This CDR3 region has 13 residues. The CDR3 region is CASRDIGNSPLHF. The CDR3 DNA follows: TGTGCCAGCAGGGACATCGGTAATTCACCCCTCCACTTT.

CDR3 residues: CASMAEGPIRNEKLFF. The DNA of the CDR3 is TGTGCCAGCATGGCGGAGGGGCCGATACGGAATGAAAAACTGTTTTTT. The V gene is TRBV27, the J gene TRBJ1-4; a possible D gene is TRBD1 (5 bases). V was clipped by 7 bases and J by 5 bases, with 20 bases between them. Germline loops: CDR1 MNHEY, CDR2 SMNVEV (reference sequence). This CDR3 is built from 16 residues.

This rearrangement joins TRBV7-9 to TRBJ2-3; 13 nucleotides line up with TRBD2. This CDR3 contains 17 residues. The V segment lost 4 bases and the J segment 2 bases; nucleotides outside the gene matches: 6. The germline V gene has CDR1 SEHNR and CDR2 FQNEAQ (reference sequence). The CDR3 region is CASSSGLAGAPTDTQYF. CDR3 nucleotide sequence: TGTGCCAGCAGCTCCGGACTAGCGGGGGCACCCACAGATACGCAGTATTTT. The full variable domain, completed using reference TRBV7-9 and TRBJ2-3, is DTGVSQNPRHKITKRGQNVTFRCDPISEHNRLYWYRQTLGQGPEFLTYFQNEAQLEKSRLLSDRFSAERPKGSFSTLEIQRTEQGDSAMYLCASSSGLAGAPTDTQYFGPGTRLTVL.

The chain links TRBV11-2 to TRBJ2-3; possibly TRBD1 for D (6 bases). V was pared by 7 bases and J by 1 base, with 21 bases between. CDR1 and CDR2 (germline): SGHAT, FQNNGV. This CDR3 has 17 residues. CDR3 coding DNA: TGTGCCAGCAACACCCAGGGGACCGCCAAGGGCACAGATACGCAGTATTTT. Its translation is CASNTQGTAKGTDTQYF. Together with reference TRBV11-2 and TRBJ2-3, the CDR3 gives the full variable domain: EAGVAQSPRYKIIEKRQSVAFWCNPISGHATLYWYQQILGQGPKLLIQFQNNGVVDDSQLPKDRFSAERLKGVDSTLKIQPAKLEDSAVYLCASNTQGTAKGTDTQYFGPGTRLTVL.

The chain links TRBV10-3 to TRBJ2-3; perhaps TRBD2 as D (5 bases). V was cut by 5 bases and J by 4 bases, with 7 bases left in between. This CDR3 spans 12 amino acids. Germline values: CDR1 ENHRY, CDR2 SYGVKD. In DNA form, the CDR3 reads TGTGCCATCAGTCCAGCGGCAGATACGCAGTATTTT. Translated: CAISPAADTQYF.

A note on this clone: The same CDR3 also results from other DNA sequences found in this sample. J is TRBJ1-1 and V is TRBV9, with a possible D match to TRBD1 (5 bases). From germline, CDR1 is SGDLS and CDR2 YYNGEE. The CDR3 runs 14 residues. Trimming removed 0 bases from V and 2 bases from J, with 8 bases in between. CDR3 in DNA: TGTGCCAGCAGCGTAGAACAGGTCAACACTGAAGCTTTCTTT. This sequence encodes CASSVEQVNTEAFF.

The V call is TRBV9, the J call TRBJ2-7, with D possibly being TRBD2 (7 bases). The germline V and J ends were trimmed by 0 bases and 3 bases, with 13 bases remaining between them. The CDR3 has 15 residues. The germline V gene encodes CDR1 SGDLS and CDR2 YYNGEE. The CDR3 sequence is CASSVAPGGDYEQYF. The CDR3 coding sequence is TGTGCCAGCAGCGTAGCTCCGGGGGGCGACTACGAGCAGTACTTC.

V and J are TRBV6-5 and TRBJ2-3; 8 positions agree with TRBD2. Germline CDR1 and CDR2: MNHEY and SVGAGI. The CDR3 spans 15 residues. Losses at the gene ends were 7 bases for V and 7 bases for J; bases not matched to a gene: 13. CDR3 nucleotide sequence: TGTGCCAGCAATCTAGACGGGGGGGCAGGAAATACGCAGTATTTT. It specifies CASNLDGGAGNTQYF.

With regard to this clone: At one end, the junction sequence differs from germline, possibly due to a read error. The CDR3 region is CAGRYRTDSGNTIYF. The DNA for the CDR3 is TGTGCCGGCAGGTATCGGACAGACTCTGGAAACACCATATATTTT. The chain couples TRBV6-5 to TRBJ1-3; D possibly corresponds to TRBD1 (6 bases). Per the germline V gene, CDR1 is MNHEY and CDR2 is SVGAGI. CDR3 size: 15 residues.

The rearrangement uses TRBV6-5 and TRBJ1-2; 9 bases map to TRBD1. The CDR3 consists of 14 residues. Per germline, CDR1 MNHEY and CDR2 SVGAGI. Losses at the gene ends were 10 bases for V and 4 bases for J; bases not matched to a gene: 10. In DNA form, the CDR3 reads TGTGCCACTAATACAGGGGGCCGAAGCTATGGCTACACCTTC. This codes for CATNTGGRSYGYTF.

The chain links TRBV6-2 or TRBV6-3 to TRBJ2-3, with D perhaps TRBD2 (6 bases). V gave up 7 bases and J gave up 1 base, with 18 bases separating them. The germline V gene has CDR1 MNHEY and CDR2 SVGEGT. This CDR3 spans 16 amino acids. The CDR3 here is CASTPSAAGRTDTQYF. CDR3 in DNA: TGTGCCAGCACCCCTTCGGCGGCGGGACGCACAGATACGCAGTATTTT.

The chain links TRBV2 to TRBJ1-1; 9 bases are a match to TRBD1. Germline trimming cut 6 bases from V and 3 bases from J; bases unmatched to any gene: 5. Germline CDR1 and CDR2: SNHLY and FYNNEI. CDR3 length equals 14 residues. CDR3 in amino acids: CASRKDRGDTEAFF. The CDR3 DNA sequence: TGTGCCAGCAGGAAGGACAGGGGTGACACTGAAGCTTTCTTT.

The chain has TRBV6-2 or TRBV6-3 and TRBJ1-2, with TRBD1 matching over 9 bases. Germline CDR1 and CDR2: MNHEY and SVGEGT. The trim removed 6 bases at V and 4 bases at J, leaving 18 bases unmatched. The CDR3 has 18 residues. DNA for the CDR3: TGTGCCAGCAGCCCTTGGAGGGGGCCCACAGGGGGCAGCTATGGCTACACCTTC. It is translated as CASSPWRGPTGGSYGYTF.

This rearrangement joins TRBV23-1 to TRBJ2-7; TRBD1 aligns across 10 bases. TRBV23-1 is an open reading frame, and its role is uncertain. V lost 6 bases, J lost 3 bases, and 17 bases stayed unmatched. The CDR3 has 18 amino acids. The CDR3 nucleotides are TGCGCCAGCAGCAAACCGCGAACAGACAGGGGGCTGCGCTACGAGCAGTACTTC. Translating it yields CASSKPRTDRGLRYEQYF.

The chain uses TRBV5-6 and TRBJ2-3, with D possibly matching TRBD1 (6 bases). V shed 1 base and J shed 5 bases, with 8 bases lying between them. Germline V CDR1 and CDR2: SGHDT, YYEEEE. CDR3 length: 13 residues. The CDR3 here is CASSLRGRDTQYF. The CDR3 region has the DNA TGTGCCAGCAGCTTGAGGGGGAGAGATACGCAGTATTTT.

The chain has TRBV19 and TRBJ2-7, with D possibly TRBD2 on 5 matching bases. The CDR3 spans 15 residues. Trimming shortened V by 4 bases and J by 2 bases, and 15 bases separated the two germline ends. Germline CDR1 LNHDA, CDR2 SQIVND (reference sequence). The CDR3 sequence is CASSTGISTPYEQYF. In DNA, the CDR3 is TGTGCCAGTAGTACCGGGATTTCTACCCCCTACGAGCAGTACTTC. Full variable domain (outside the CDR3, taken from reference TRBV19 and TRBJ2-7): DGGITQSPKYLFRKEGQNVTLSCEQNLNHDAMYWYRQDPGQGLRLIYYSQIVNDFQKGDIAEGYSVSREKKESFPLTVTSAQKNPTAFYLCASSTGISTPYEQYFGPGTRLTVT.

V is TRBV7-9 and J is TRBJ2-7; D is uncertain. Per germline, CDR1 SEHNR and CDR2 FQNEAQ (reference sequence). The germline V and J ends were trimmed by 8 bases and 0 bases, with 8 bases remaining between them. The CDR3 is 12 residues long. The CDR3 loop reads CASAELSYEQYF. In nucleotides, the CDR3 is TGTGCCAGCGCGGAGCTCTCCTACGAGCAGTACTTC.

The chain employs TRBV24-1 and TRBJ1-5; 7 bases agree with TRBD1. This CDR3 region has 16 residues. The V segment lost 4 bases and the J segment 1 base; nucleotides outside the gene matches: 6. Germline values: CDR1 KGHDR, CDR2 SFDVKD. The CDR3 reads CATSDTDRASNQPQHF. DNA for the CDR3: TGTGCCACCAGTGACACTGACAGGGCCAGCAATCAGCCCCAGCATTTT.

The chain recombines TRBV12-3 or TRBV12-4 with TRBJ1-6, with no clear D. The CDR3 runs to 13 residues. Deletions cut 1 base from V and 7 bases from J, with 5 bases between. The CDR3 DNA reads TGTGCCAGCAGTTTAGGAGGGAATTCACCCCTCCACTTT. Amino acid sequence: CASSLGGNSPLHF.

The chain couples TRBV7-9 to TRBJ1-1; tentative D call: TRBD1 (5 bases). Trimming took off 4 bases at V and 4 bases at J, with 10 bases between the two ends. There are 13 residues in the CDR3. Per the germline V gene, CDR1 is SEHNR and CDR2 is FQNEAQ (reference sequence). Here the CDR3 reads CASSSRGGTEAFF. The CDR3 DNA is TGTGCCAGCAGCTCCCGCGGGGGCACTGAAGCTTTCTTT.

J is TRBJ1-1 and V is TRBV7-2, with a weak D call TRBD1 (6 bases). Between the trimmed V and J ends, which lost 5 bases and 8 bases, there was a span of 15 bases. The CDR3 length is 13 residues. Germline CDR1 and CDR2: SGHTA and FQGNSA. CDR3: CASSEWTEYEAFF. The CDR3 DNA reads TGTGCCAGCAGCGAATGGACAGAGTACGAAGCTTTCTTT.

This chain uses TRBV10-1 with TRBJ1-1; D unclear. In germline, CDR1 is WNHNN, CDR2 SYGVQD (reference sequence). The length of the CDR3 is 13 residues. V shed 6 bases and J shed 9 bases, with 17 bases lying between them. The CDR3 region is CASSAAGAGKAFF. CDR3 DNA sequence: TGCGCCAGCAGCGCAGCGGGAGCCGGAAAAGCTTTCTTT.

The chain carries TRBV5-5 and TRBJ2-6; TRBD1 is a possible D gene (6 bases). CDR1 is SGHKS, CDR2 YYEKEE, per germline (reference sequence). The ends were cut back, 4 bases at V and 1 base at J, with 9 bases in the middle. This CDR3 is 15 amino acids long. The CDR3 DNA reads TGTGCCAGCAGCGAGGGGGTTTCTGGGGCCAACGTCCTGACTTTC. Protein sequence: CASSEGVSGANVLTF.

This chain connects TRBV29-1 to TRBJ1-2, with a possible D match to TRBD1 (5 bases). The V gene lost 5 bases and the J gene lost 0 bases, with 10 bases spanning the gap. The CDR3 runs 13 residues. CDR1 SQVTM and CDR2 ANQGSEA come from the germline V gene. The CDR3 reads CSVFGGSNYGYTF. The CDR3 DNA reads as TGCAGCGTTTTCGGGGGGTCTAACTATGGCTACACCTTC.

This chain connects TRBV5-1 to TRBJ1-6; perhaps TRBD1 as D (5 bases). V lost 4 bases to trimming and J lost 9 bases, with 20 bases between them. Germline CDR1 is SGHRS and CDR2 is YFSETQ. The CDR3 has 16 residues. The CDR3 DNA follows: TGCGCCAGCAGCCCGGAGCCGCAGGGTGGTGTTTCACCCCTCCACTTT. Its protein is CASSPEPQGGVSPLHF.

This rearrangement joins TRBV3-1 (or the pseudogene TRBV3-2) to TRBJ2-1, with 10 bases aligning to TRBD2. Looked up from germline, CDR1 is LGHDT and CDR2 is YNNKEL (reference sequence). Unmatched junction bases numbered 10, after V lost 5 bases and J lost 9 bases. The CDR3 totals 15 residues. In DNA form, the CDR3 reads TGTGCCAGCAGCGCCTTAGCGGGGGGCGGCGGTGAGCAGTTCTTC. Its translation is CASSALAGGGGEQFF.

This rearrangement joins TRBV5-1 to TRBJ1-3, with D possibly being TRBD1 (6 bases). Germline V gene sequence: CDR1 SGHRS, CDR2 YFSETQ. The CDR3 is made up of 15 amino acids. The V gene lost 6 bases and the J gene lost 0 bases, with 13 bases spanning the gap. The CDR3 DNA sequence: TGCGCCAGCATCGACAGGCCGAACTCTGGAAACACCATATATTTT. Protein sequence: CASIDRPNSGNTIYF.